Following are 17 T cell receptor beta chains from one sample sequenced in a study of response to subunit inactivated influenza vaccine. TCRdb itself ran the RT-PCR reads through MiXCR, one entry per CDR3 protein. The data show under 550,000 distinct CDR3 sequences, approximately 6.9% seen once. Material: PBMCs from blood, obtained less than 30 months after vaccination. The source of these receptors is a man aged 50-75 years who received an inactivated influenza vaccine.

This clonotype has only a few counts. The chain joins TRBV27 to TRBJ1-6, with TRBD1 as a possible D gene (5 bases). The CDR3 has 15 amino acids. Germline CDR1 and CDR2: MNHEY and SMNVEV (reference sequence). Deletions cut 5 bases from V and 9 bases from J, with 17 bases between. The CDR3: CASSPREARGSPLHF. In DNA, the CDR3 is TGTGCCAGCAGTCCCAGGGAGGCCAGAGGTTCACCCCTCCACTTT.

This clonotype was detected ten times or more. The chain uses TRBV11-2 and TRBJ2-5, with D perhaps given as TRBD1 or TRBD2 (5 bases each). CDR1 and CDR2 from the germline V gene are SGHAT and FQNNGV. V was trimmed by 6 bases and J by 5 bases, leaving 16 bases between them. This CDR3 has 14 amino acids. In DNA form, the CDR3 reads TGTGCCAGCAGGACCTGGGGGTCTCTGGAGACCCAGTACTTC. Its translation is CASRTWGSLETQYF.

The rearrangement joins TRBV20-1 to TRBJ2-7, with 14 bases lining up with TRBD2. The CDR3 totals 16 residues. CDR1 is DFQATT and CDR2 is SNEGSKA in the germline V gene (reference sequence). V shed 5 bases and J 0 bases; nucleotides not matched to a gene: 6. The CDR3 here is CSASGTSGGRSYEQYF. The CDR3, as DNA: TGCAGTGCTTCCGGGACTAGCGGGGGACGCTCCTACGAGCAGTACTTC.

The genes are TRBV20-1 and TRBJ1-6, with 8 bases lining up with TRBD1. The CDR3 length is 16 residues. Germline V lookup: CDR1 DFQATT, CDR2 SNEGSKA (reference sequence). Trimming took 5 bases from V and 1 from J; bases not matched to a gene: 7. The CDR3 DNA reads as TGCAGTGCTCAAAAAACAGGGGGTTCCTATAATTCACCCCTCCACTTT. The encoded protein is CSAQKTGGSYNSPLHF.

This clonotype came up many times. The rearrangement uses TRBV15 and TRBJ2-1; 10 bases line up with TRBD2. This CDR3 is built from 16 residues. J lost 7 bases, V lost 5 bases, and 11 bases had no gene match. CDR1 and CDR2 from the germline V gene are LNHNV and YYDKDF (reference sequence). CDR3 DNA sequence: TGTGCCACCAGCCAAGGGGGGGGACTAGCGACAAATGAGCAGTTCTTC. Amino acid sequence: CATSQGGGLATNEQFF.

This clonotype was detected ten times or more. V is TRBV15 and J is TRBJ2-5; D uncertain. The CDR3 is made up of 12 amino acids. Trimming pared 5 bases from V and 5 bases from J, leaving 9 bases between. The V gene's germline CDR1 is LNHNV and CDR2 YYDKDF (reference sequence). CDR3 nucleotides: TGTGCCACCAGCTTCGGAACGGAGACCCAGTACTTC. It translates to CATSFGTETQYF.

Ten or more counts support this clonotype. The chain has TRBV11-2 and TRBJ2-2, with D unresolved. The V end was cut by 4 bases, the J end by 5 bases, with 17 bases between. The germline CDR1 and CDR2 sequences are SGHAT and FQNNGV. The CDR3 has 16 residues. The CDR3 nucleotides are TGTGCCAGCAGCTCCGGATTTGTGGGTTTGACCGGGGAGCTGTTTTTT. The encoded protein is CASSSGFVGLTGELFF.

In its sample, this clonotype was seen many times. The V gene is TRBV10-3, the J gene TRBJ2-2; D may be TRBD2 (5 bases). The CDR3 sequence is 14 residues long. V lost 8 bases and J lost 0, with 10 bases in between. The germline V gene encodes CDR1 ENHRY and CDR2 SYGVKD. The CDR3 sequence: CAIGRAANTGELFF. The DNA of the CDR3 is TGTGCCATCGGGCGGGCAGCGAACACCGGGGAGCTGTTTTTT.

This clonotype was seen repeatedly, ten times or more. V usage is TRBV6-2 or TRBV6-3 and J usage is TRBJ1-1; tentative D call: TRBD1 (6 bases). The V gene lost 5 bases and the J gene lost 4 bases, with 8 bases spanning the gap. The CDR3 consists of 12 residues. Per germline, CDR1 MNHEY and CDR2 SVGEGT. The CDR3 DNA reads TGTGCCAGCAGTCAGGGGATCACTGAAGCTTTCTTT. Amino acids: CASSQGITEAFF.

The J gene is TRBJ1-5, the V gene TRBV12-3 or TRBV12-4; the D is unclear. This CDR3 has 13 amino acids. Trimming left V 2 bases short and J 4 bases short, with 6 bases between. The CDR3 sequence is CASSLSVNQPQHF. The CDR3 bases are TGTGCCAGCAGTTTATCGGTGAATCAGCCCCAGCATTTT.

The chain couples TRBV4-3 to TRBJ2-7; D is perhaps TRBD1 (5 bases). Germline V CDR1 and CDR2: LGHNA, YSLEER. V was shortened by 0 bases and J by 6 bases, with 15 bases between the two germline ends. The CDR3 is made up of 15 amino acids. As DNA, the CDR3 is TGCGCCAGCAGCCAAGAGTTGAGCCAGGGCGGCGAGCAGTACTTC. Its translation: CASSQELSQGGEQYF.

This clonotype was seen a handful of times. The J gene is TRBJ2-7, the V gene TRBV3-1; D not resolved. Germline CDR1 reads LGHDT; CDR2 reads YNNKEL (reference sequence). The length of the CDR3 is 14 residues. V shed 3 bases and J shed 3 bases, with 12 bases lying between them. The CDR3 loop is CASSHSTIDYEQYF. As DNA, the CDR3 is TGTGCCAGCAGCCACTCCACGATTGACTACGAGCAGTACTTC.

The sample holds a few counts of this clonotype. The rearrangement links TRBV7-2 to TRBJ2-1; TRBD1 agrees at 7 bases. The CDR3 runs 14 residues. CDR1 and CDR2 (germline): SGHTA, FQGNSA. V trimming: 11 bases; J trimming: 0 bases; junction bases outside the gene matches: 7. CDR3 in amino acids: CASLRDSSYNEQFF. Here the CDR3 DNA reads TGTGCCTCACTTCGGGACAGCTCCTACAATGAGCAGTTCTTC. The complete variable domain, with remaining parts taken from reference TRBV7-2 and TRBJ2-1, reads GAGVSQSPSNKVTEKGKDVELRCDPISGHTALYWYRQSLGQGLEFLIYFQGNSAPDKSGLPSDRFSAERTGGSVSTLTIQRTQQEDSAVYLCASLRDSSYNEQFFGPGTRLTVL.

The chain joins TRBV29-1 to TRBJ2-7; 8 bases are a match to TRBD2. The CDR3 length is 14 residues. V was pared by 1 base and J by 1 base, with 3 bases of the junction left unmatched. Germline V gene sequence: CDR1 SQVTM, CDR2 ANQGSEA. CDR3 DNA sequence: TGCAGCGTTGAAGGTACTAGCGGATCCTACGAGCAGTACTTC. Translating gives CSVEGTSGSYEQYF.

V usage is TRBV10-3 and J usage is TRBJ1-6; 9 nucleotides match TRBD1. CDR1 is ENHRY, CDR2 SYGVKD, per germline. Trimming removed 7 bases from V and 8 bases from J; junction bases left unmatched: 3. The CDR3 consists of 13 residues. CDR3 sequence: CAINGDRDSPLHF. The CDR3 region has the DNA TGTGCCATCAATGGGGACAGGGATTCACCCCTCCACTTT.

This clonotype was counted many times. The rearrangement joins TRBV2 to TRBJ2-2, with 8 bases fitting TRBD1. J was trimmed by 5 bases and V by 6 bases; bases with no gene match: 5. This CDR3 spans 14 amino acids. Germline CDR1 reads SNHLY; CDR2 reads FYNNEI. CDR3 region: CASRERTGTGELFF. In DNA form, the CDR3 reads TGTGCCAGCAGGGAAAGGACAGGGACCGGGGAGCTGTTTTTT.

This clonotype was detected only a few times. The CDR3 protein is CASSYWTSAYNEQFF. Here the CDR3 DNA reads TGTGCCAGCAGTTACTGGACTAGCGCCTACAATGAGCAGTTCTTC. The chain uses TRBV6-2 or TRBV6-3 and TRBJ2-1; TRBD2 aligns across 9 bases. The V gene's germline CDR1 is MNHEY and CDR2 SVGEGT. The CDR3 loop spans 15 amino acids. With V trimmed by 1 base and J by 2 bases, 0 bases remained unmatched.